This section outlines one TCR beta chain sequence together with its context. Its specific antigen is unknown. No clone much larger than this one lies a single base away; base qualities are absent. The cohort comprised fewer than 700 healthy bone marrow donors. Cohort members were all nominally healthy when sampled, although unrecorded immune exposures were likely present. The donor tested CMV seronegative, placing the donor among the 350 or so seronegative members of the cohort. Each donor provided a peripheral blood sample, and peripheral blood mononuclear cells were used for TCR beta sequencing. The Qiagen DNeasy Blood Extraction Kit was used to extract genomic DNA from the blood cell samples. The germline V gene provides CDR1 SGHAT and CDR2 FQNNGV. The CDR3 has 14 amino acids, counting the end cysteine and phenylalanine. Only the CDR3 part of the read is kept: 42 bases, read in frame from the first base. Relative to germline, V is 3 bases shorter and J is 4 bases shorter, with 12 bases between their ends.

This specimen comes from a study of cytomegalovirus exposure and HLA in healthy donors (dated by TCRdb to about 2017). General notes on the study: In an earlier analysis of some 610 of the donors, roughly 300 Gb of sequence data and some 120 million unique TCR beta sequences from 180 million or so T cells were reported. An early release that covered about 600 HLA-typed donors contained approximately 300 gigabases of sequencing data and some 87 million unique TCR sequences. Of the roughly 400 genotyped donors, over 65% fell in the genetic ancestry cluster associated with self-reported Caucasian donors. The study was designed to test whether signatures of past pathogen exposure could be identified by cataloging public T cell receptors. The study profiled the T cell repertoires of hundreds of subjects by immunosequencing and related them to cytomegalovirus serostatus. Besides the first cohort of approximately 710 subjects, a separate validation cohort made up of 120 different subjects was used. The study combined high-throughput TCR immunosequencing, statistical association of individual TCRs with disease status, and machine learning to predict cytomegalovirus infection status. A later analysis re-examined previously published TCR beta repertoires from several hundred donors and added high-resolution HLA genotyping to investigate patterns of TCR occurrence. In the later analysis, no new phenotypic data were used to find candidate immune exposures; instead, reliance was placed on TCR beta sequences and their occurrence across donors. An earlier analysis of roughly 600 of the donors used high-throughput TCR beta sequencing to judge whether each TCR beta V gene segment behaved as functional or pseudogenic. Donor age, sex, ethnicity and CMV serostatus were compiled alongside the repertoire data. A later genetic analysis took genome-wide SNP genotypes for about 65% of the 666 donors and used that subset as a discovery cohort. Every discovery cohort repertoire had been produced on one sequencing platform. Class I and class II HLA loci were covered by the typing at four-digit resolution. Typing coverage differed by locus: A, B, C, DRB1 and DQB1 were typed in about 629-630 donors, DQA1 in about 500, DPA1 in around 580, and DPB1 in about 450. Because of strong linkage in the cohort, a handful of DR-DQ haplotypes were treated as single units for association and clustering. Across under 500 genotyped donors of the cohort, an average of about 240,000 unique TCR beta nucleotide sequences per donor were sequenced, and about a sixth of those sequences were non-productive. Overall results and qualifications from the work: A total of 164 TCR beta chains were listed by the study as associated with cytomegalovirus. The 87-base-pair reads could not distinguish some IMGT-functional V segments, including TRBV6-2 and TRBV6-3, so those segments were excluded. Immune exposure information for the cohort was limited to CMV serostatus. The classifier was reported to diagnose cytomegalovirus status with high specificity and sensitivity in both the original cohort and the validation cohort. An association between a missense DCLRE1C variant and V-gene and J-gene trimming of TCR beta chains was found in a later genetic analysis and replicated in an independent cohort. The authors suggested that the approach could potentially be extended to other disease states and immunological phenotypes. A further reported finding was that TCR beta sequences accurately predicted the HLA-A and HLA-B alleles for most subjects in the first cohort. Across donors, most TCR sequences were observed very rarely, whereas some public TCRs were present in many individuals. In this cohort, only TCR beta chains were sequenced, and detectable features were limited by the absence of alpha or paired-chain data. A later analysis associated 16,951 TCR beta sequences with specific HLA alleles at a false discovery rate of 0.05. A later genetic analysis reported fewer N-insertions in productive TCRs among donors in an Asian-associated ancestry cluster than the roughly 620-donor mean. In a later analysis, TCR association rates were found to vary across HLA loci, with the most associated TCRs seen for DRB1 alleles and the fewest for HLA-C alleles. According to a later analysis, parvovirus B19, influenza, CMV and Epstein-Barr virus appeared linked to several top co-occurrence clusters. Sequencing depth was assumed to be roughly uniform across donors in the presence/absence analyses, though that assumption may not hold. Correlated functional status among segregating V segments might reflect linkage disequilibrium, but an unknown experimental factor could not be ruled out. Three of the identified cytomegalovirus-associated TCR beta chains were confirmed in vitro to be specific for cytomegalovirus antigens. Because counts were too low, about 18 rarely observed V segments, including chromosome 9 orphons, were excluded from the earlier analysis of 587 of the donors. A group of highly shared sequence variants was considered likely to be a technical artifact of the sequencing pipeline. An earlier analysis of approximately 530 of the donors showed that most TCR beta V segments appeared in productive rearrangements either about 87% or about 30% of the time, which broadly matched IMGT annotations. Because some donors lacked HLA typing at each locus, the association tests relied only on the typed subset. In a later analysis, most CMV-associated TCR beta chains were found to appear HLA-restricted, with HLA associations seemingly driven largely by CMV exposure. A later analysis found that HLA-associated TCR beta chains were more clonally expanded and had lower generation probabilities than equally common non-associated chains. When HLA alleles, especially DR and DQ, strongly co-occurred, attributing TCR associations to individual alleles was difficult.

Receptors were amplified or captured by the immunoSEQ multiplex PCR assay. A mixture of 60 forward primers for TCR Vbeta segments and 13 reverse primers for TCR Jbeta segments was used in the multiplex PCR. The CDR3 region of rearranged TCR beta genes was amplified from genomic DNA by a multiplex PCR assay. The amplified TCR beta libraries were sequenced on the Illumina HiSeq System as 87-base-pair reads. On the authors' methods: A later analysis tallied tens of millions of unique TCR beta chains across the 550 to 850 repertoires, and roughly 11 million of those chains were shared by two or more donors. Raw reads were error-corrected and collapsed into unique sequences by a nearest-neighbor algorithm in which closely related sequences were merged to remove PCR and sequencing errors. Alignment of CDR3 sequences to IMGT reference sequences was used to assign V, D and J gene segments. For a sequence to be retained, at least a six-nucleotide match to both a V gene segment and a J gene segment was required. A rearrangement counted as productive if the CDR3 had no stop codons and remained in frame with V and J, and every other rearrangement counted as non-productive. Following IMGT convention, CDR3 was defined as the stretch from the second conserved V-encoded cysteine to the conserved J-encoded phenylalanine. The earlier analysis of some 550 of the donors excluded any sequence lacking an unambiguous match to a single V gene segment. In an earlier analysis of 587 of the donors, V segments were called functional above 56.7% productive rearrangements and were called segregating when the between-donor standard deviation exceeded 5%. A statistical classification framework was built to diagnose cytomegalovirus status from the catalog of TCR beta chain sequences. In a later analysis, TCR nucleotide sequences were compared against IMGT/GENE-DB human TR gene sequences so that V and J genes could be assigned. The TCRdist pipeline was used in a later analysis to assign CDR3 sequences and most-parsimonious VDJ recombination scenarios. In a later analysis, every TCR beta chain was defined by the combination of its CDR3 amino acid sequence and its V-gene family, and reads without a unique V-gene family were dropped. To address suspected cross-contamination and a sequencing artifact, a later analysis removed around 590 highly shared, low-generation-probability nucleotide sequences. In a later analysis, a clonal expansion index for each public chain was calculated from normalized within-repertoire ranks of inferred template counts. In a later analysis, generation probabilities were computed with a VDJ recombination model fitted to out-of-frame rearrangements, and the resulting probabilities were checked against IGoR. A later analysis scored TCR-TCR, TCR-HLA and TCR-CMV co-occurrence with hypergeometric tests, applying a repertoire-size bias correction to TCR pairs. False discovery rates were estimated in a later analysis by permuting HLA or CMV assignments 20 times. In a later analysis, co-occurring TCRs were grouped with DBSCAN, and TCRdist sequence similarity was added when clustering was performed within HLA-allele-positive subsets. Repertoires with fewer than 30,000 or more than 120,000 public chains, plus five repertoires with anomalous nucleotide sharing, were excluded from co-occurrence clustering. TCRdb mirrors the immuneACCESS table, restricted to in-frame sequences. Some clones are absent from its copies; in checked studies, under half trace to an unresolved V gene, and the reason for the others is unknown. That table is the source of V, J and clone size, and D and trimming were worked out from the DNA. This sample gives approximately 130,000 clones in total; roughly 60% of them show up just once. The top ten clones comprise 2.4% of the sample.

This TCR was recovered from a woman aged 40 to 50 in good health and CMV-seronegative. Material for sequencing was PBMCs. The V and J genes are TRBV11-2 and TRBJ1-1; confidence is insufficient to name the D gene. The DNA sequence reads TGTGCCAGCAGCTTTGAGGGCTTGAGCACTGAAGCTTTCTTT. This codes for CASSFEGLSTEAFF. Reference TRBV11-2 and TRBJ1-1 proteins supply the regions before and after the CDR3; the full variable domain is: EAGVAQSPRYKIIEKRQSVAFWCNPISGHATLYWYQQILGQGPKLLIQFQNNGVVDDSQLPKDRFSAERLKGVDSTLKIQPAKLEDSAVYLCASSFEGLSTEAFFGQGTRLTVV.